This TCR beta chain was recovered during a study of T cells in Graves' hyperthyroidism and ophthalmopathy. There are many counts of this clonotype. Its antigen is as yet unknown. Findings and limits, study-wide: A model of 13 V-J features distinguished ophthalmopathy from stable hyperthyroidism.

The CDR3 has 12 residues. Trimming removed 6 bases from V and 0 bases from J, with 5 bases in between. RNA transcripts gave rise to amplified TCR beta CDR3 regions. With the HTBI primer set, the TCR CDR3 went through a first round of RT-PCR. TCRdb recomputed calls from the multiplex PCR reads with MiXCR, one row per CDR3 protein. This sample yields some 760,000 distinct CDR3 sequences, of which around 13% are seen a single time; approximately 10% belongs to the top ten. Newly diagnosed patients aged 18 to 65 had hyperthyroidism of under 2 months' duration. Diagnoses were established using clinical symptoms, serum thyroxine and TRAb, thyroid ultrasound and orbital computed tomography.

The rearrangement uses TRBV12-3 or TRBV12-4 and TRBJ1-1, with unresolved D. Sequenced: blood. The clonotype comes from a woman between 18 and 29 years old with Graves' hyperthyroidism. CDR3 amino acids: CASRALNTEAFF. CDR3 coding DNA: TGTGCCAGCAGAGCACTGAACACTGAAGCTTTCTTT.